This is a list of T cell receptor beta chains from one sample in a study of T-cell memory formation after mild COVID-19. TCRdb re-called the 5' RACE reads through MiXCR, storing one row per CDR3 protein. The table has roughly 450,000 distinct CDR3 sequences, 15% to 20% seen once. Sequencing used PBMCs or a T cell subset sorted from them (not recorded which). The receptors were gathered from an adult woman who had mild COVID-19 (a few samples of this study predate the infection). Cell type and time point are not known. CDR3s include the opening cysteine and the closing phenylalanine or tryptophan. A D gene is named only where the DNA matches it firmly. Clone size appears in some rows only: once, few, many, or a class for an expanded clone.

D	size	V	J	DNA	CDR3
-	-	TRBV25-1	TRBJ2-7	TGTGCCAGCAGCCAACCCGTCGGGGTCACAGGGTTGGCCTACGAGCAGTACTTC	CASSQPVGVTGLAYEQYF
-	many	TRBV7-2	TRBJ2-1	TGTGCCAGCAGCTTGGGCGGGATCCTCAATGAGCAGTTCTTC	CASSLGGILNEQFF
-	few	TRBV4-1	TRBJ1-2	TGCGCCAGCAGAGAAACGGGCAAAACTAACTATGGCTACACCTTC	CASRETGKTNYGYTF
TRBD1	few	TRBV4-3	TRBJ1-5	TGCGCCAGCAGCCAAGATGCGACAGGGGACGGCAATCAGCCCCAGCATTTT	CASSQDATGDGNQPQHF
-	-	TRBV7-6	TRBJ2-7	TGTGCCAGCAGCTTAGAGCAGGTTTCCTACGAGCAGTACTTC	CASSLEQVSYEQYF
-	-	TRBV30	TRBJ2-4	TGTGCCTGGAGTCCAGCCAGGAGGGAAATAGCCAAAAACATTCAGTACTTC	CAWSPARREIAKNIQYF
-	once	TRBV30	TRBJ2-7	TGTGCCTGGGGAACAGGCATAGCTTCCTACGAGCAGTACTTC	CAWGTGIASYEQYF
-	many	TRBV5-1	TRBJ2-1	TGCGCCAGCAGCCCGGACTCCACATACAATGAGCAGTTCTTC	CASSPDSTYNEQFF
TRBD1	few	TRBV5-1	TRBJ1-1	TGCGCCAGCAGCTTGGTGAGGGGACAGGGGATTGAAGCTTTCTTT	CASSLVRGQGIEAFF
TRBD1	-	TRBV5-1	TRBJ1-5	TGCGCCAGCAGGCAGGGGGACGGGGCAAAACAGCCCCAGCATTTT	CASRQGDGAKQPQHF
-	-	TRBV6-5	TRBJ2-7	TGTGCCAGCAGTTACAGGGCAAACTACGAGCAGTACTTC	CASSYRANYEQYF
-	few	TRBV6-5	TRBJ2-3	TGTGCCAGCAGACGCGCGGGGAGCACAGATACGCAGTATTTT	CASRRAGSTDTQYF
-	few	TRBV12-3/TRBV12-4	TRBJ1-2	TGTGCCAGCAGCCCCCCGGGACTTGTAATGGGGGGCACCTTC	CASSPPGLVMGGTF
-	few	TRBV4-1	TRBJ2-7	TGCGCCAGCAGCCAAGATCCGGACGGCACCTACGAGCAGTACTTC	CASSQDPDGTYEQYF
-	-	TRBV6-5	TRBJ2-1	TGTGCCAGCAGTGCCCGGGCCTACAATGAGCAGTTCTTC	CASSARAYNEQFF
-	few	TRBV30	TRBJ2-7	TGTGCCTGGAGTAAGAGTTTTCGAGCCGAGCAGTACTTC	CAWSKSFRAEQYF
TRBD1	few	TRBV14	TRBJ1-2	TGTGCCAGCAGCCAAGACTCTACCGGGACAGGGATTGGCTACACCTTC	CASSQDSTGTGIGYTF
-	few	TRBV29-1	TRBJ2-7	TGCAGCGCACGTCTAGCGCCCGAGAGGGAGCAGTACTTC	CSARLAPEREQYF
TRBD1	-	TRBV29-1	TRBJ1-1	TGCAGCGTTGAAGACAACAGGGGTGCCACTGAAGCTTTCTTT	CSVEDNRGATEAFF
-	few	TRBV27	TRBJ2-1	TGTGCCAGCAGTTTGGTACAGACCCCCTACAATGAGCAGTTCTTC	CASSLVQTPYNEQFF
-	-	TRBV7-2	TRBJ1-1	TGTGCCAGCAGCTTAGCTTTAACAGGGACGCTGAACACTGAAGCTTTCTTT	CASSLALTGTLNTEAFF
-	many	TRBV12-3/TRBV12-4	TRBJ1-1	TGTGCCAGCAGTCTAGGACCGACTTACACTGAAGCTTTCTTT	CASSLGPTYTEAFF
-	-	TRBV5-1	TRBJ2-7	TGCGCCAGCAGCTTGCGGAGCGGTCCCTACGAGCAGTACTTC	CASSLRSGPYEQYF
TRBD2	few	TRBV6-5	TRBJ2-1	TGTGCCAGCAGCAGCCGGGTAGCGGGAGGGCGCGATGAGCAGTTCTTC	CASSSRVAGGRDEQFF
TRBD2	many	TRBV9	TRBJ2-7	TGTGCCAGCAGCGTAAGGCCAGATAGCGGGAGCGGTAGCTCCTACGAGCAGTACTTC	CASSVRPDSGSGSSYEQYF
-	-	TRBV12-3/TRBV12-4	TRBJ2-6	TGTGCCAGCAGCCTCACGGCCAACTCTGGGGCCAACGTCCTGACTTTC	CASSLTANSGANVLTF
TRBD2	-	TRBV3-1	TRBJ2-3	TGTGCCAGCAGCACAGCCCAGGCGGGAGGGAGCACAGATACGCAGTATTTT	CASSTAQAGGSTDTQYF
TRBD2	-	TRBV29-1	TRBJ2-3	TGCAGCGTTGAAATCGCGGCGGGGGGTTTAGTGACGACAGATACGCAGTATTTT	CSVEIAAGGLVTTDTQYF
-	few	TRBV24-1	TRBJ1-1	TGTGCCACCAGGGGGGGAATAGTGGGCACTGAAGCTTTCTTT	CATRGGIVGTEAFF
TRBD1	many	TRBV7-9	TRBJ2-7	TGTGCCAGCAGCTTAGCCGGACAGGCCTACGAGCAGTACTTC	CASSLAGQAYEQYF
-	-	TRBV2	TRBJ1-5	TGTGCCAGCAGTTACCTGACGGCGGGCAATCAGCCCCAGCATTTT	CASSYLTAGNQPQHF
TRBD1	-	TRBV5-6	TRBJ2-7	TGTGCCAGCAGCTGGGACAGGACAGGGGAGCAGTACTTC	CASSWDRTGEQYF
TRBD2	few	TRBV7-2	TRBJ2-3	TGTGCCAGCAGCACCCTACTAGCGAGGACAGATACGCAGTATTTT	CASSTLLARTDTQYF
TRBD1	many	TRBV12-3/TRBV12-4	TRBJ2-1	TGTGCCAGCAGTTCGATTGGACAGGGGCTGATGGACAATGAGCAGTTCTTC	CASSSIGQGLMDNEQFF
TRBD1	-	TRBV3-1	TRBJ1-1	TGTGCCAGCAGACGGGGACAGGCCGACGCTTTCTTT	CASRRGQADAFF
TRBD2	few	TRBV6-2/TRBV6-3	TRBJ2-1	TGTGCCAGCAGTAAAACCGGGACTAGCGGGGGATACAATGAGCAGTTCTTC	CASSKTGTSGGYNEQFF
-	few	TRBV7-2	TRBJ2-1	TGTGCCAGCAACTGGGAGAGCAATGAGCAGTTCTTC	CASNWESNEQFF
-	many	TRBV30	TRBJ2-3	TGTGCCTGGAGTGTACTTGGAGGGCGGGCTAGCACAGATACGCAGTATTTT	CAWSVLGGRASTDTQYF
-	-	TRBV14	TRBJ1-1	TGTGCCAGCAGTCTTAAGGCCTTTTCTAACACTGAAGCTTTCTTT	CASSLKAFSNTEAFF
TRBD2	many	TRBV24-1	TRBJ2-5	TGTGCCACCAGTGATTTTAAAGCGGGACTAGTGGAGACCCAGTACTTC	CATSDFKAGLVETQYF